This TCR beta chain was sequenced for a study of blood T cell repertoires in COVID-19. Clones were read by immunoSEQ multiplex PCR, and TCRdb kept only the in-frame ones, dropping some. Of about 250,000 clones listed, approximately 89% were seen once; the top ten hold 6% to 6.5%. CDR1 is MNHEY and CDR2 is SVGAGI in the germline V gene. This CDR3 is built from 13 residues. V trimming: 8 bases; J trimming: 5 bases; junction bases outside the gene matches: 6. Input material: peripheral blood. The receptor was isolated from a woman in her 30s with COVID-19, enrolled during active disease. The chain carries TRBV6-5 and TRBJ1-2; 9 bases are shared with TRBD1. In nucleotides, the CDR3 is TGTGCCAGCCGATCCGGGACAGGGTATGGCTACACCTTC. It encodes CASRSGTGYGYTF.